These 3 T cell receptor beta chains were all obtained from the same sample, sequenced in a study of cytomegalovirus exposure and HLA in healthy donors. The primer mix had 60 Vbeta and 13 Jbeta primers. TCRdb keeps only in-frame clones here, not all; method: immunoSEQ multiplex PCR. The sample records 45,000 to 70,000 clones, around four fifths being singletons. The source material was PBMCs. All receptors derive from a man aged 50 to 59 in good health and CMV-seronegative.

The chain employs TRBV5-6 and TRBJ1-1; D perhaps matches TRBD1 (5 bases). V lost 9 bases, J lost 0 bases, and 18 bases lay in between. Germline V lookup: CDR1 SGHDT, CDR2 YYEEEE. The CDR3 spans 15 residues. DNA of the CDR3: TGTGCCACCCAGCGGGGGAAGAGATTGAACACTGAAGCTTTCTTT. This encodes CATQRGKRLNTEAFF.

The rearrangement links TRBV11-2 to TRBJ1-1; 8 bases fit TRBD1. Losses at the gene ends were 0 bases for V and 2 bases for J; bases not matched to a gene: 17. The CDR3 consists of 20 residues. From germline, CDR1 is SGHAT and CDR2 FQNNGV. The CDR3 here is CASSLEFRPGQVKLNTEAFF. In nucleotides, the CDR3 is TGTGCCAGCAGCTTAGAATTCCGACCGGGACAGGTGAAACTTAACACTGAAGCTTTCTTT.

This chain joins TRBV4-2 and TRBJ1-1, with 8 bases that match TRBD1. Germline CDR1 and CDR2: LGHNA and YNFKEQ. The CDR3 loop spans 16 amino acids. Unmatched junction bases numbered 10, after V lost 2 bases and J lost 5 bases. CDR3 loop: CASSQPGQGRGTEAFF. The CDR3 DNA sequence: TGTGCCAGCAGCCAACCCGGACAGGGAAGAGGTACTGAAGCTTTCTTT.